Listed below are T cell receptor beta chains from one sample, sequenced in a study of PD-L1 blockade in urothelial cancer. Sequencing was performed with immunoSEQ multiplex PCR; in TCRdb, only in-frame clones are kept and a portion is missing. Of approximately 52,000 clones listed, around 79% were seen once; the top ten hold approximately 3.7%. The sequencing here drew on PBMCs, taken around atezolizumab (anti-PD-L1) treatment. The receptors here all came from a man aged 65-85 years with urothelial cancer. Each CDR3 is given with its conserved first and last residue. The D gene is left open where the match is weak. Clone size is stated in some rows and not others, as once, few, many or a class when expanded.

TRBJ2-2	TRBV9	-	TRBD1	TGTGCCAGCAGCTACTCTAGGGGACAGGGGGCGCGGACCGGGGAGCTGTTTTTT	CASSYSRGQGARTGELFF
TRBJ2-3	TRBV6-1	-	TRBD1	TGTGCCAGCAGATACCTCGGACAGGGCACAGATACGCAGTATTTT	CASRYLGQGTDTQYF
TRBJ1-6	TRBV5-4	-	TRBD1	TGTGCCAGCAGCTTACAACCGGGACAGAATAATTCACCCCTCCACTTT	CASSLQPGQNNSPLHF
TRBJ2-7	TRBV4-1	-	-	TGCGCCAGCAGCCGGACAGTCACCTACGAGCAGTACTTC	CASSRTVTYEQYF
TRBJ2-7	TRBV18	-	TRBD2	TGTGCCAGCTCACGCCGGGGGGACGAGCAGTACTTC	CASSRRGDEQYF
TRBJ2-1	TRBV2	-	-	TGTGCCAGCAGCGCCTCTAGGGGTGAGCAGTTCTTC	CASSASRGEQFF
TRBJ2-7	TRBV27	-	TRBD2	TGTGCCAGCAGGCGGATAGCGGGATCCTACGAGCAGTACTTC	CASRRIAGSYEQYF
TRBJ2-1	TRBV13	-	-	TGTGCCAGCAGCTTAACGATTGATTCGGGAATCATCCCCAATGAGCAGTTCTTC	CASSLTIDSGIIPNEQFF
TRBJ1-2	TRBV9	-	-	TGTGCCAGCAGCCCAGGTGGGCGAGAACTTGGCTACACCTTC	CASSPGGRELGYTF
TRBJ2-2	TRBV27	-	TRBD2	TGTGCCAGCCAGCGGGAGAGTAACACCGGGGAGCTGTTTTTT	CASQRESNTGELFF
TRBJ2-1	TRBV7-3	-	TRBD2	TGTGCCAGCAGCTTCCAGCGGGGGAGAGAGCAGTTCTTC	CASSFQRGREQFF
TRBJ1-4	TRBV9	-	TRBD1	TGTGCCAGCAGCGCTCGACCAGGGGGCAGAGGTGAAAAACTGTTTTTT	CASSARPGGRGEKLFF
TRBJ1-5	TRBV7-2	-	-	TGTGCCAGCAGCTCAAACCAACAGCTTCATCAGCCCCAGCATTTT	CASSSNQQLHQPQHF
TRBJ2-7	TRBV5-5	-	TRBD1	TGTGCCAGCAGCTTGGCCGGGACAGGGTACGAGCAGTACTTC	CASSLAGTGYEQYF
TRBJ2-6	TRBV7-2	-	-	TGTGCCAGCAGCACCGGGGGGGCCAACGTCCTGACTTTC	CASSTGGANVLTF
TRBJ2-7	TRBV11-3	-	TRBD2	TGTGCCAGCAGCTCCCAGACTAGCGGGAGGCTATCGGACGAGCAGTACTTC	CASSSQTSGRLSDEQYF
TRBJ1-3	TRBV4-3	medium-sized	TRBD1	TGCGCCAGCAGCCAAGGACGGACAGGGTCTGGAAACACCATATATTTT	CASSQGRTGSGNTIYF
TRBJ2-1	TRBV7-3	-	TRBD2	TGTGCCAGCAGCTTAACGAGCGGGAGTTTCTACAATGAGCAGTTCTTC	CASSLTSGSFYNEQFF
TRBJ2-1	TRBV7-8	once	-	TGTGCCAGCAGCTTAGGGCAGGGGCGCAAGGATGAGCAGTTCTTC	CASSLGQGRKDEQFF
TRBJ1-1	TRBV19	-	TRBD1	TGTGCCAGTAGTATAAACAGGGGGCGAGCTTTCTTT	CASSINRGRAFF
TRBJ2-7	TRBV28	-	TRBD1	TGTGCCAGCAGTTTAATTGATTGGACAGGGGGCGAACCCAGGGACCTTTACGAGCAGTACTTC	CASSLIDWTGGEPRDLYEQYF
TRBJ1-4	TRBV30	once	-	TGTGCCCTGGAAGGTGGGACTGTGGATGAAAAACTGTTTTTT	CALEGGTVDEKLFF